Each of the 17 T cell receptor beta chains below was sequenced from the same sample in a study of tissue T cells after allogeneic stem cell transplantation. As to time point: mouse harvest day 14 after allogeneic transplant. Mouse grafts combined 10^7 T-cell-depleted bone marrow cells with 10^6 splenic CD5+ T cells. Clones were sequenced by immunoSEQ multiplex PCR, and TCRdb holds only the in-frame ones, with some missing. The table shows about 1,000 clones, with approximately 45% occurring only once. The sequenced sample consisted of spleen. Receptor source: a female BALB/c mouse given C57BL/6 T cells with graft-versus-host disease after an allogeneic hematopoietic cell transplant.

This clone has more than one count but fewer than ten. Gene names and germline refer to mouse. This CDR3 reads CTCSQGAGDERLFF. The covered CDR3 bases are TGCACCTGCAGTCAGGGGGCGGGAGACGAAAGATTATTT. The chain links TRBV1 to TRBJ1-4, with 8 nucleotides matching TRBD1. The read ends 1 residue before the CDR3 terminus; that terminus is restored from the germline J gene. The CDR3 has 14 residues. CDR1 and CDR2 (germline): NSQYPW, LRSPGD (reference sequence). V was pared by 5 bases and J by 6 bases, with 5 bases of the junction left unmatched.

In the case of this clone: Genes here carry mouse names. The read comes to an end 1 residue before the CDR3 does, leaving the germline J gene to fill in the end. V is TRBV16 and J is TRBJ2-2; D assignment may be TRBD1 or TRBD2 (5 bases each). The CDR3 length is 15 residues. V shed 1 base and J shed 4 bases, with 10 bases lying between them. The germline V gene encodes CDR1 SGHSA and CDR2 FRNQAP. CDR3 in amino acids: CASSLAGPSTGQLYF. Incomplete CDR3 DNA: TGTGCAAGCAGCTTAGCGGGGCCCAGCACCGGGCAGCTCTAC.

About this clone itself: Genes and germline are mouse. The read is 1 residue too short to cover the CDR3 end, so that end is filled in from the germline J gene. The V and J genes are TRBV26 and TRBJ1-1; 11 nucleotides agree with TRBD1. The germline gives CDR1 KGHPV, CDR2 FQNQEV (reference sequence). CDR3 length: 14 amino acids. V lost 6 bases, J lost 3 bases, and 3 bases stayed unmatched. Incomplete CDR3 DNA: TGTGCCAGCAGCCGGACAGGGGGCCACACAGAAGTCTTC. This encodes CASSRTGGHTEVF. The complete CDR3 sequence is CASSRTGGHTEVFF.

In regard to this clone: The gene names given are mouse names. The read finishes 1 residue shy of the CDR3 end, and the germline J gene is used to complete it. The rearrangement links TRBV23 to TRBJ2-7. The CDR3 runs 13 residues. Germline V CDR1 and CDR2: KGHTA, FQNQQP. CDR3 DNA (partial): TGCTCCAGCAGTCAACAACGGGGCTATGAACAGTAC. It is translated as CSSSQQRGYEQY. The full CDR3 sequence reads CSSSQQRGYEQYF.

In the case of this clone: Mouse names are used for the genes. The sequenced fragment ends 1 residue before the CDR3 boundary, so the rest is inferred from the germline J gene. The chain recombines TRBV13-3 with TRBJ2-2; the D is unclear. V lost 5 bases, J lost 5 bases, and 4 bases lay in between. The CDR3 covers 11 residues. Germline V gives CDR1 NNHDY, CDR2 SYVADS. CDR3 in amino acids: CASRWTGQLYF. CDR3 bases read: TGTGCCAGCAGATGGACCGGGCAGCTCTAC.

This clone is hyperexpanded within its sample. Gene names are the mouse ones. The read ends 1 residue shy of where the CDR3 ends; the end is completed using the germline J gene. This rearrangement joins TRBV16 to TRBJ2-7; tentative D call: TRBD1 (7 bases). V gave up 1 base and J gave up 4 bases, with 11 bases separating them. Germline V CDR1 and CDR2: SGHSA, FRNQAP. The CDR3 runs 14 residues. The CDR3 bases that were read are TGTGCAAGCAGCTTAGGAAGGGGGCAATATGAACAGTAC. It codes for CASSLGRGQYEQY. The full CDR3 is CASSLGRGQYEQYF.

Comments on this clone: The genes and germline here are from mouse. The CDR3 extends 1 residue past the end of the read, so its final part is completed from the germline J gene. J is TRBJ1-2 and V is TRBV16; no definite D call. The length of the CDR3 is 15 residues. The germline CDR1 and CDR2 sequences are SGHSA and FRNQAP. V lost 0 bases, J lost 1 base, and 9 bases lay in between. CDR3 sequence reads: CASSLDRGINSDYTF. The sequenced CDR3 bases are TGTGCAAGCAGCTTAGATCGAGGCATAAACTCCGACTACACC.

This clone is termed large. Gene names and germline match the mouse. The read terminates 1 residue ahead of where the CDR3 ends, so the germline J gene completes it. The chain couples TRBV29 to TRBJ1-1, with a possible D match to TRBD1 (5 bases). CDR1 and CDR2 from the germline V gene are MSHET and SYDVDS. Trimming cost V 5 bases and J 4 bases, with 11 bases left between them. The CDR3 loop spans 13 amino acids. CDR3 region: CASSIGAGTEVFF. The sequenced part of the CDR3 DNA is TGTGCTAGCAGTATAGGGGCGGGCACAGAAGTCTTC.

With respect to this clone: Gene names and germline match the mouse. The read terminates 1 residue ahead of where the CDR3 ends, so the germline J gene completes it. The V gene is TRBV31, the J gene TRBJ1-4; D is possibly TRBD1 (6 bases). Trimming pared 0 bases from V and 7 bases from J, leaving 12 bases between. This CDR3 spans 14 amino acids. Germline CDR1 is GKSSPN and CDR2 is SITVG. The CDR3 DNA, read in part, is TGTGCCTGGAGTCTAGGGGGGGGTGTCGAAAGATTATTT. Its translation is CAWSLGGGVERLF. The full CDR3 protein reads CAWSLGGGVERLFF.

About this clone: Genes and germline come from the mouse. The CDR3 goes on 1 residue after the read ends, and that part is filled in from the germline J gene. The V gene is TRBV4, the J gene TRBJ1-1; D remains unclear. Germline assignment: CDR1 LGHDT and CDR2 YNNKQL (reference sequence). The CDR3 is 13 residues long. Trimming removed 3 bases at V and 1 base at J, with 6 bases between. CDR3 region: CASSYGRNTEVFF. The CDR3 DNA, read in part, is TGTGCCAGCAGCTACGGACGGAACACAGAAGTCTTC.

Worth noting for this clone: Germline and genes: mouse. The DNA ends 1 residue before the CDR3 does, and the rest of the CDR3 is filled in from the germline J gene. The rearrangement links TRBV12-1 to TRBJ2-3; D ambiguous. The CDR3 totals 14 residues. The germline CDR1 and CDR2 sequences are SGHSN and HYEKVE. Trimming took 1 base from V and 0 from J, leaving 7 bases between them. This CDR3 is CASSLWASAETLYF. Incomplete CDR3 DNA: TGTGCCAGCTCTCTTTGGGCTAGTGCAGAAACGCTGTAT.

In the case of this clone: Here the gene names and germline are mouse. The sequenced fragment ends 1 residue before the CDR3 boundary, so the rest is inferred from the germline J gene. V usage is TRBV26 and J usage is TRBJ2-2; TRBD1 aligns across 8 bases. V lost 6 bases and J lost 0; bases outside the gene matches: 0. Germline assignment: CDR1 KGHPV and CDR2 FQNQEV (reference sequence). The CDR3 runs 14 residues. CDR3 loop: CASRQGANTGQLYF. The CDR3 bases that were read are TGTGCCAGCAGACAGGGGGCAAACACCGGGCAGCTCTAC. Full variable domain (missing parts from reference TRBV26 and TRBJ2-2): NSKVIQTPRYLVKGQGQKAKMRCIPEKGHPVVFWYQQNKNNEFKFLINFQNQEVLQQIDMTEKRFSAECPSNSPCSLEIQSSEAGDSALYLCASRQGANTGQLYFGEGSKLTVL.

On this clone: Mouse germline and gene names are used. The read ends 1 residue shy of where the CDR3 ends; the end is completed using the germline J gene. This chain links TRBV24 with TRBJ2-3; D gene uncertain. There are 14 residues in the CDR3. Germline V CDR1 and CDR2: KGHTA, FRNEEI. Between the trimmed V and J ends, which lost 2 bases and 0 bases, there was a span of 6 bases. The sequenced CDR3 bases are TGTGCCAGCAGTCTGAAACAAAGTGCAGAAACGCTGTAT. Its protein product is CASSLKQSAETLY. The entire CDR3 reads CASSLKQSAETLYF.

Remarks on this clone: Gene names are mouse gene names. CDR3 amino acids: CASQTGGYAEQFF. The sequenced CDR3 bases are TGTGCCAGCCAGACAGGGGGCTATGCTGAGCAGTTC. This rearrangement joins TRBV26 to TRBJ2-1; 9 bases align to TRBD1. The missing CDR3 end, 1 residue past where the read stops, is filled in from the germline J gene. Germline V lookup: CDR1 KGHPV, CDR2 FQNQEV (reference sequence). The V segment lost 8 bases and the J segment 3 bases; nucleotides outside the gene matches: 2. This CDR3 region has 13 residues.

About this clone: Gene names refer to mouse genes. The CDR3 end lies 1 residue beyond the end of the read and is filled in from the germline J gene. J is TRBJ1-4 and V is TRBV26, with 9 bases that match TRBD1. CDR3 length: 14 residues. Trimming cost V 5 bases and J 9 bases; bases outside gene matches: 7. Germline loops: CDR1 KGHPV, CDR2 FQNQEV (reference sequence). CDR3 loop: CASSLDRGGKRLFF. The CDR3 bases that were read are TGTGCCAGCAGTTTGGACAGGGGAGGCAAAAGATTATTT.

This clone counts as large (0.1 to 1%). The germline and genes are mouse ones. The read stops 1 residue short of the end of the CDR3; the missing end is completed from the germline J gene. The V gene is TRBV14, the J gene TRBJ2-7, with 8 bases that match TRBD2. The V gene's germline CDR1 is SGHDT and CDR2 FRDEAV. With 4 bases clipped from V and 4 bases from J, the junction kept 7 bases outside the gene matches. The CDR3 consists of 14 residues. CDR3: CASSRDWGSYEQYF. The CDR3 bases that were read are TGTGCCAGCAGTCGCGACTGGGGTAGTTATGAACAGTAC.

This clone was seen only a few times. Germline and genes: mouse. The sequenced part of the CDR3 DNA is TGTGCCAGCTCTCCTGGGGGGTATGAACAGTAC. It translates to CASSPGGYEQY. The whole CDR3 sequence is CASSPGGYEQYF. V gene TRBV12-1 combines with J gene TRBJ2-7, with 8 bases lining up with TRBD2. From the germline J gene comes the end of the CDR3, since the read stops 1 residue before it. In germline, CDR1 is SGHSN, CDR2 HYEKVE. This CDR3 region has 12 residues. V lost 2 bases to trimming and J lost 4 bases; unmatched junction nucleotides: 0. The variable domain in full, with the rest retrieved from reference TRBV12-1 and TRBJ2-7, is DSGVVQSPRHIIKEKGGRSVLTCIPISGHSNVVWYQQTLGKELKFLIQHYEKVERDKGFLPSRFSVQQFDDYHSEMNMSALELEDSAMYFCASSPGGYEQYFGPGTRLTVL.